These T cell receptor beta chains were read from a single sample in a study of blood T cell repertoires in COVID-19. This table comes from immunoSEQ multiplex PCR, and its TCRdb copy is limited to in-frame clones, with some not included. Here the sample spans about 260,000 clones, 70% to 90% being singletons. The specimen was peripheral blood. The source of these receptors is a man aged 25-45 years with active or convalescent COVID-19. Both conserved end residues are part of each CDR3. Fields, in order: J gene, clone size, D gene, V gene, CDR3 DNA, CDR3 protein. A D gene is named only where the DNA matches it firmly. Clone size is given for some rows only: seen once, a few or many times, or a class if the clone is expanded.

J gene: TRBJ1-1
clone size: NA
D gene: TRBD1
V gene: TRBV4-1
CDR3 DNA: TGCGCCAGCAGCCAAGGACAGGGGATTATCGCTGAAGCTTTCTTT
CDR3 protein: CASSQGQGIIAEAFF

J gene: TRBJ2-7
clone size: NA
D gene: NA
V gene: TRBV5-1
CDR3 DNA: TGCGCCAGCAGACAGGAAACAGGAACCTACGAGCAGTACTTC
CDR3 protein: CASRQETGTYEQYF

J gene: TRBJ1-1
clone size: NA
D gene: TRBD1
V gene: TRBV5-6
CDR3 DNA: TGTGCCAGCAGCTTACGGGACAGCCGTGAAGCTTTCTTT
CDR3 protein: CASSLRDSREAFF

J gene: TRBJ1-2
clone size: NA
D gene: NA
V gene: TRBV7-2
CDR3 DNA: TGTGCCAGCAGCCCCCCCCCGGGGGTGAACTATGGCTACACCTTC
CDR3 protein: CASSPPPGVNYGYTF

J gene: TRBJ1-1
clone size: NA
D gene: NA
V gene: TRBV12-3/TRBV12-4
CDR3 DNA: TGTGCCAGCAGTCTCAGGGGTAACACTGAAGCTTTCTTT
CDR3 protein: CASSLRGNTEAFF

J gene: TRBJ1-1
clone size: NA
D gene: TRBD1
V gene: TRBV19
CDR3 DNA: TGTGCCAGTAGTAGTTGGACAGGTCACACTGAAGCTTTCTTT
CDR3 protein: CASSSWTGHTEAFF

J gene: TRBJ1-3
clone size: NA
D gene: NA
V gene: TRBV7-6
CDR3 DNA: TGTGCCAGCAGCTTAACAGAAATAAACACCATATATTTT
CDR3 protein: CASSLTEINTIYF

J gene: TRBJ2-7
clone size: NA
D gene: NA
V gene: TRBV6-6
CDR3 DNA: TGTGCCAGCATCAACGATCAGGCGTCGAGCGAGCAGTACTTC
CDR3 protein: CASINDQASSEQYF

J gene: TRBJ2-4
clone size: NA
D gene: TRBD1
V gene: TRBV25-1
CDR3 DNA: TGTGCCAGCAGTGACGGCGCAGGGGGCCTGGCCAAAAACATTCAGTACTTC
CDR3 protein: CASSDGAGGLAKNIQYF

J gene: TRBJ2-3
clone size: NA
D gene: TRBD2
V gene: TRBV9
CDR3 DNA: TGTGCCAGCAGCCAGCTCCCGGGGGGGCCTATTGTATTTACAGATACGCAGTATTTT
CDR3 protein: CASSQLPGGPIVFTDTQYF

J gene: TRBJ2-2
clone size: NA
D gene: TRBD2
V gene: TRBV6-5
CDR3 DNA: TGTGCCAGCAGTTACGTAGCGGGGGGTCCGGGGGAGCTGTTTTTT
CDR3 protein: CASSYVAGGPGELFF

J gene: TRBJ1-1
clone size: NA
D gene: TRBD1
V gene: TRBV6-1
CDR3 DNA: TGTGCCAGCAAAGAAATCCGGGACAGCGCCGAAGCTTTCTTT
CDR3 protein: CASKEIRDSAEAFF

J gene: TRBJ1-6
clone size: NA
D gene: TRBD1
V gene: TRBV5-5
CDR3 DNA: TGTGCCAGCAGCTTGTGGACAGGGAGCAATTCACCCCTCCACTTT
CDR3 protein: CASSLWTGSNSPLHF

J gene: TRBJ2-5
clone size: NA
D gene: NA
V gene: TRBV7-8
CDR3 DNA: TGTGCCAGCAGCTTAGCGCAGGGCCGAGGGACCCAGTACTTC
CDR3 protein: CASSLAQGRGTQYF

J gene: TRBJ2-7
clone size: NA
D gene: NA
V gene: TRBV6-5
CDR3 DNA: TGTGCCAGCAGATTGGATACTCTAGCCTACGAGCAGTACTTC
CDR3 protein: CASRLDTLAYEQYF

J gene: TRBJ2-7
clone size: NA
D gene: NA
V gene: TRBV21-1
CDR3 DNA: TGTGCCAGAACCCTCCTAGCGGGGGGGTACGAGCAGTACTTC
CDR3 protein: CARTLLAGGYEQYF

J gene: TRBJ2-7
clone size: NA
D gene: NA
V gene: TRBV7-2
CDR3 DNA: TGTGCCAGCAGCTTACGGGTTGCGGCCTCATCCTCCTACGAGCAGTACTTC
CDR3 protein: CASSLRVAASSSYEQYF

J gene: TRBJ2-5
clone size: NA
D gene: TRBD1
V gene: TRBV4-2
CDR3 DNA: TGTGCCAGCAGCCTTACAGGGGAAGAGACCCAGTACTTC
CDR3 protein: CASSLTGEETQYF

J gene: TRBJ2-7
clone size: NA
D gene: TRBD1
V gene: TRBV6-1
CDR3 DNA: TGTGCCAGCAGTGAGAGCGGACAGGGGGCAAGAGAGCAGTACTTC
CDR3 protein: CASSESGQGAREQYF

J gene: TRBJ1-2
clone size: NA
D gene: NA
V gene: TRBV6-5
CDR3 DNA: TGTGCCAGCAGTTCCCGAACAGGGAGCCTAAGCTATGGCTACACCTTC
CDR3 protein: CASSSRTGSLSYGYTF

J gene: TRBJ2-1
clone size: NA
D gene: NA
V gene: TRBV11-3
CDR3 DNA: TGTGCCAGCAGCCCTGGAGGGCAGCGGTACAATGAGCAGTTCTTC
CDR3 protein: CASSPGGQRYNEQFF

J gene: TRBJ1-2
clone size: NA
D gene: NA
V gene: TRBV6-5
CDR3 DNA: TGTGCCAGCAGTTATGGGGGGGCTCGGGGCTACACCTTC
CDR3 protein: CASSYGGARGYTF

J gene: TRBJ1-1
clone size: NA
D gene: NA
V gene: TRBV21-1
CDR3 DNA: TGTGCCAGCAGCTTTATAAACCGGGACAGACTTATGAACACTGAAGCTTTCTTT
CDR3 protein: CASSFINRDRLMNTEAFF

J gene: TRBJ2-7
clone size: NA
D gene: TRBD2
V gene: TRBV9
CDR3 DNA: TGTGCCAGCAGCGTCGGCGGGGGAGACTACGAGCAGTACTTC
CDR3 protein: CASSVGGGDYEQYF

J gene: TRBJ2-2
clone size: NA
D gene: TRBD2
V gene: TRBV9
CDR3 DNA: TGTGCCAGCAGCGTGCTAGCGGGGGGAGCCGGGGAGCTGTTTTTT
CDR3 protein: CASSVLAGGAGELFF

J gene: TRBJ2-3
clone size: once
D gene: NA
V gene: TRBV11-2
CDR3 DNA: TGTGCCAGCAGCTTTGCCAGGGTCACCAAACAGGGTAGTGCGCAGTATTTT
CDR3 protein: CASSFARVTKQGSAQYF

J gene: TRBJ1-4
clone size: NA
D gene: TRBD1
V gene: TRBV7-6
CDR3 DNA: TGTGCCAGCAGCCCAAGACAGGGGATTTATGAAAAACTGTTTTTT
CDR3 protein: CASSPRQGIYEKLFF

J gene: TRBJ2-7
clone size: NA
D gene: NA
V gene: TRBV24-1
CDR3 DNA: TGTGCCACCAGTGACCCGTCCACGACAGAGCCTATCCCAACTTGCTCCTACGAGCAGTACTTC
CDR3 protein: CATSDPSTTEPIPTCSYEQYF

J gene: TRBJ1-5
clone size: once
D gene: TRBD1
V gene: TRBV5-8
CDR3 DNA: TGTGCCAGCAGCGAGGGACAGCCTATAAGAAGCAATCAGCCCCAGCATTTT
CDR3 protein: CASSEGQPIRSNQPQHF

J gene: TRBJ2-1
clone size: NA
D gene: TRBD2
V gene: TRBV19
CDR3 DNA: TGTGCCACCAAACTAACGGGGCGCGCCGGGGGGGATGAGCAGTTCTTC
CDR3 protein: CATKLTGRAGGDEQFF

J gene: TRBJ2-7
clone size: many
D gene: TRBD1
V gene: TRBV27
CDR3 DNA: TGTGCCAGCAGTCTAACGACAGGGTCCTACGAGCAGTACTTC
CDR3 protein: CASSLTTGSYEQYF

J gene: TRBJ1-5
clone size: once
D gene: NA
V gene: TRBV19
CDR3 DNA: TGTGCCAGTAGGGGCCCCGCAGGAGGGAGGGGTAATAATCAGCCCCAGCATTTT
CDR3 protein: CASRGPAGGRGNNQPQHF

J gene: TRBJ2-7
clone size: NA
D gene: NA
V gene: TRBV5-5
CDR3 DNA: TGTGCCAGCAGCTTGGGTACAGGGTCTCTCTACGAGCAGTACTTC
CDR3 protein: CASSLGTGSLYEQYF

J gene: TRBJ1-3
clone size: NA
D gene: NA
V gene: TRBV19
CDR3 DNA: TGTGCCAGTAGTAACGCGAAAAGCTCTGGAAACACCATATATTTT
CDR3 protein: CASSNAKSSGNTIYF

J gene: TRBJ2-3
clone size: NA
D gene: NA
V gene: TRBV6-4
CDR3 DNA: TGTGCCAGCAGTGAATCCGGGAGCACAGATACGCAGTATTTT
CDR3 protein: CASSESGSTDTQYF

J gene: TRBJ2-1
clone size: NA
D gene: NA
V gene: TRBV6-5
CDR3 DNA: TGTGCCAGCAGTTACTCGAGAGTTTATGAGCAGTTCTTC
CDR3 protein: CASSYSRVYEQFF

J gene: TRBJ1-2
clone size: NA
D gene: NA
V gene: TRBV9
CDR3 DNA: TGTGCCAGCAGCGTAGTCGGGGGAAACTATGGCTACACCTTC
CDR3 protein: CASSVVGGNYGYTF

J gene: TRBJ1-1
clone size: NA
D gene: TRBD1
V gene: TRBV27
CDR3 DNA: TGTGCCAGCAGGCGAACAGGGGGCGGGGGAGAAGCTTTCTTT
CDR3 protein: CASRRTGGGGEAFF

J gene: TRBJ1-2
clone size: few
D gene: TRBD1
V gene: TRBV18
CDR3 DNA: TGTGCCAGCTCACCTAAAATCGCAGGGACAGGGATTTGGCATGGCTACACCTTC
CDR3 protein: CASSPKIAGTGIWHGYTF

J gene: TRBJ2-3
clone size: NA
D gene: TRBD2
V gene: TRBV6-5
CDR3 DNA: TGTGCCAGCATAGCGACTAGCGGCACAGATACGCAGTATTTT
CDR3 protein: CASIATSGTDTQYF